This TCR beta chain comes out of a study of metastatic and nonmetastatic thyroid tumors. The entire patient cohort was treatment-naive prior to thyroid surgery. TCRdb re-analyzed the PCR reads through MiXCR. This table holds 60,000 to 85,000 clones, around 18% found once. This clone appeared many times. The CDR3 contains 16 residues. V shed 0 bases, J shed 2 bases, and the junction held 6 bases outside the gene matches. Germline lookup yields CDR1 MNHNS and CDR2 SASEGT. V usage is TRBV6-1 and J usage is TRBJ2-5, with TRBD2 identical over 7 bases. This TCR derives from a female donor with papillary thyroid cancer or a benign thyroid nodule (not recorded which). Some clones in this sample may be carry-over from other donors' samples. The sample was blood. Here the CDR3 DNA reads TGTGCCAGCAGTGAAGCGGGGAGGGGAGGTCAAGAGACCCAGTACTTC. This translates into CASSEAGRGGQETQYF.